The 13 T cell receptor beta chains listed next were all sequenced from one sample in a study of blood T cells in healthy people across ages. With a J-beta primer mix and a sample-barcoded 5' primer, a second PCR ran 7 to 11 cycles. From the 5' RACE reads, TCRdb called clonotypes with MiXCR, one entry per CDR3 protein. The sample holds some 890,000 distinct CDR3 sequences, roughly 29% seen once. This same sample was also taken into another study, of T cells of mothers and their children.

Material: blood. All receptors come from a woman aged 40-49 years in good health.

V usage is TRBV7-2 and J usage is TRBJ1-5; the D is unclear. The CDR3 extends over 16 amino acids. V lost 1 base and J lost 0, with 10 bases in between. Germline lookup yields CDR1 SGHTA and CDR2 FQGNSA. This chain's CDR3 is CASSLGSAASNQPQHF. Here the CDR3 DNA reads TGTGCCAGCAGCTTAGGATCGGCAGCTAGCAATCAGCCCCAGCATTTT.

Only a few counts were recorded for this clonotype. The chain uses TRBV7-6 and TRBJ2-6; D may match TRBD1 or TRBD2 (6 bases each). Germline CDR1 SGHVS, CDR2 FNYEAQ. This CDR3 is built from 18 residues. V was pared by 5 bases and J by 0 bases, with 17 bases between. The CDR3 sequence is CASSPKPGASSGANVLTF. CDR3 nucleotide sequence: TGTGCCAGCAGCCCGAAGCCGGGGGCTAGCTCTGGGGCCAACGTCCTGACTTTC.

The V and J genes are TRBV20-1 and TRBJ1-1, with D possibly matching TRBD1 (6 bases). Germline-derived CDR1 and CDR2 are DFQATT and SNEGSKA (reference sequence). The CDR3 has 14 amino acids. V shed 1 base and J shed 2 bases, with 11 bases lying between them. CDR3 DNA sequence: TGCAGTGCTAGAGTTAAGACAGGTAACACTGAAGCTTTCTTT. Translating gives CSARVKTGNTEAFF.

The rearrangement joins TRBV5-1 to TRBJ2-5; D tentatively fits TRBD1 or TRBD2 (5 bases each). Trimming removed 4 bases from V and 3 bases from J, with 19 bases in between. This CDR3 has 16 amino acids. Germline V gene sequence: CDR1 SGHRS, CDR2 YFSETQ. The CDR3 here is CASSPEGRVTEETQYF. CDR3 sequence (DNA): TGCGCCAGCAGCCCCGAGGGACGGGTGACAGAAGAGACCCAGTACTTC.

V is TRBV6-5 and J is TRBJ2-3, with a tentative D call TRBD2 (5 bases). The CDR3 extends over 14 amino acids. Germline CDR1 MNHEY, CDR2 SVGAGI. The V end lost 6 bases, the J end lost 5 bases, and 15 bases lay between the germline ends. The CDR3 coding sequence is TGTGCCAGCAGCCCACGGGATGGCAAAGATACGCAGTATTTT. Protein product: CASSPRDGKDTQYF.

V and J are TRBV20-1 and TRBJ2-5; 7 nucleotides agree with TRBD2. The DNA end favors TRBJ2-7, so the J call may be wrong. Germline-derived CDR1 and CDR2 are DFQATT and SNEGSKA (reference sequence). The CDR3 runs 13 residues. The DNA for the CDR3 is TGCAGTGCTCAACTAGAGTCGGGGGGCGAGCAGTACTTC. This codes for CSAQLESGGEQYF.

As for this clonotype: The junction and the germline gene differ at one end; a read error may be behind it. This chain joins TRBV2 and TRBJ2-4, with D perhaps TRBD2 (7 bases). The J call may not be correct, given that the DNA end is closer to TRBJ2-5. Germline values: CDR1 SNHLY, CDR2 FYNNEI. The CDR3 sequence is 15 residues long. CDR3 in amino acids: CVSSEAPGGVETQYF. The CDR3 coding sequence is TGTGTCAGCAGTGAAGCGCCGGGGGGCGTTGAGACCCAGTACTTC.

This clonotype has more than one count but fewer than ten. The CDR3 nucleotides read TGCAGTGCTAGACCCCTTAGCTCCTACAATGAGCAGTTCTTC. Translated: CSARPLSSYNEQFF. The chain has TRBV20-1 and TRBJ2-1; no reliable D call. The germline V and J ends were trimmed by 2 bases and 0 bases, with 8 bases remaining between them. The CDR3 sequence is 14 residues long. Germline loops: CDR1 DFQATT, CDR2 SNEGSKA (reference sequence).

Points on this clonotype: A read error may be the cause here, since a much bigger clone is one base away. This chain joins TRBV20-1 and TRBJ1-2; a possible D gene is TRBD1 (5 bases). The CDR3 spans 15 residues. The V and J ends lost 1 base and 7 bases respectively, with 19 bases between them. From germline, CDR1 is DFQATT and CDR2 SNEGSKA (reference sequence). The CDR3 bases are TGCAGTGCTAGAGCGAGGACAACTCGGGATCGTGGCTACACCTTC. Translation: CSARARTTRDRGYTF.

This clonotype was seen at least ten times. V gene TRBV9 combines with J gene TRBJ2-1, with D tentatively TRBD2 (5 bases). CDR1 and CDR2 from the germline V gene are SGDLS and YYNGEE. The CDR3 is 15 amino acids. Trimming shortened V by 2 bases and J by 10 bases, and 19 bases separated the two germline ends. Written as DNA, the CDR3 is TGTGCCAGCAGCGTTGAAGGATTCGGGGTGGCGGAGCAGTTCTTC. Its protein is CASSVEGFGVAEQFF.

This rearrangement joins TRBV5-1 to TRBJ2-1; D not certain. This CDR3 region has 15 residues. The germline gives CDR1 SGHRS, CDR2 YFSETQ. Trimming cost V 4 bases and J 6 bases, with 17 bases left between them. The CDR3: CASSGIPDLGNEQFF. Written as DNA, the CDR3 is TGCGCCAGCAGCGGTATCCCAGACCTGGGCAATGAGCAGTTCTTC. The full variable domain, rest sourced from reference TRBV5-1 and TRBJ2-1, is KAGVTQTPRYLIKTRGQQVTLSCSPISGHRSVSWYQQTPGQGLQFLFEYFSETQRNKGNFPGRFSGRQFSNSRSEMNVSTLELGDSALYLCASSGIPDLGNEQFFGPGTRLTVL.

This clonotype was recorded a few times. The V gene is TRBV5-6, the J gene TRBJ1-5; 9 nucleotides agree with TRBD1. Germline CDR1 SGHDT, CDR2 YYEEEE. This CDR3 has 14 amino acids. Trimming removed 5 bases from V and 3 bases from J; junction bases left unmatched: 3. The CDR3 DNA sequence: TGTGCCAGCAGTGGGACAGGGACCAATCAGCCCCAGCATTTT. Translation gives CASSGTGTNQPQHF.

This clonotype was seen ten or more times. V gene TRBV7-2 combines with J gene TRBJ2-7, with D possibly matching TRBD2 (6 bases). The CDR3 is 16 amino acids. Germline V lookup: CDR1 SGHTA, CDR2 FQGNSA. V was shortened by 1 base and J by 6 bases, with 19 bases between the two germline ends. In DNA, the CDR3 is TGTGCCAGCAGCTTAGGCTTAGGGATAGCGGAGACCGAGCAGTACTTC. This translates into CASSLGLGIAETEQYF.